These T cell receptor beta chains were read from a single sample in a study of T cell responses to AZD1222 COVID-19 vaccine. Profiled with immunoSEQ multiplex PCR; TCRdb holds only in-frame clones, not every one. The sample lists around 200,000 clones; roughly 94% were seen once. Source: peripheral blood, taken 28 days after the second AZD1222 dose. These TCRs come from an adult who received the AZD1222 COVID-19 vaccine. Both conserved end residues are part of each CDR3. Fields, in order: D gene, V gene, clone size, J gene, CDR3 protein, CDR3 DNA. The D gene is left open where the match is weak. The size field is filled for only some rows; it gives once, few, many or a size class.

TRBD1,TRBV7-2,-,TRBJ1-2,CASSSPGQGGLYGYTF,TGTGCCAGCAGCTCGCCAGGACAGGGGGGACTCTATGGCTACACCTTC
-,TRBV5-4,-,TRBJ1-5,CASSLTGSNQPQHF,TGTGCCAGCAGCCTAACCGGGTCAAATCAGCCCCAGCATTTT
-,TRBV12-3/TRBV12-4,-,TRBJ1-6,CAIHLRNSPLHF,TGTGCCATCCACCTGCGTAATTCACCCCTCCACTTT
TRBD1,TRBV7-9,-,TRBJ2-7,CASSFRTGVGEQYF,TGTGCCAGCAGCTTCCGGACAGGGGTAGGCGAGCAGTACTTC
-,TRBV12-3/TRBV12-4,-,TRBJ1-2,CASSSTGGYTF,TGTGCCAGCAGTTCCACAGGGGGCTACACCTTC
-,TRBV24-1,-,TRBJ1-2,CATSDLWDGGYTF,TGTGCCACCAGTGATTTGTGGGACGGAGGCTACACCTTC
-,TRBV7-2,-,TRBJ1-3,CASSSSPAQARNTIYF,TGTGCCAGCAGCTCTTCTCCAGCGCAGGCTCGAAACACCATATATTTT
TRBD1,TRBV4-3,-,TRBJ1-1,CASSLTGVTEAFF,TGCGCCAGCAGCCTCACAGGGGTTACTGAAGCTTTCTTT
TRBD2,TRBV7-8,-,TRBJ2-7,CASSLELAGGPNEQYF,TGTGCCAGCAGCCTCGAACTAGCGGGGGGTCCCAACGAGCAGTACTTC
-,TRBV5-8,-,TRBJ2-5,CASSWLRASSETQYF,TGTGCCAGCAGCTGGCTCCGCGCCAGCTCAGAGACCCAGTACTTC
-,TRBV27,-,TRBJ2-7,CASSSQGSLYEQYF,TGTGCCAGCAGCTCTCAGGGCAGTCTATACGAGCAGTACTTC
TRBD1,TRBV5-6,-,TRBJ1-2,CASSLMDRDTPVYTF,TGTGCCAGCAGCTTAATGGACAGGGATACGCCTGTCTACACCTTC
TRBD1,TRBV19,-,TRBJ1-1,CASSWGQGNTEAFF,TGTGCCAGTAGTTGGGGACAGGGGAACACTGAAGCTTTCTTT
TRBD1,TRBV5-1,-,TRBJ2-5,CASRGQAGQVDQYF,TGCGCCAGCAGGGGACAGGCGGGCCAAGTCGACCAGTACTTC
TRBD1,TRBV10-2,-,TRBJ1-2,CASSGTGTVYGYTF,TGCGCCAGCAGTGGAACCGGGACAGTCTATGGCTACACCTTC
TRBD1,TRBV3-1/TRBV3-2,-,TRBJ1-1,CASSQEARGTEAFF,TGTGCCAGCAGCCAAGAGGCCAGGGGGACTGAAGCTTTCTTT
-,TRBV10-2,-,TRBJ1-2,CASTGGEDGYTF,TGCGCCAGCACCGGGGGGGAGGATGGCTACACCTTC
-,TRBV5-6,-,TRBJ1-2,CASSLVGIEDTF,TGTGCCAGCAGCTTGGTCGGTATTGAAGACACCTTC
TRBD1,TRBV25-1,-,TRBJ1-4,CASSPPGGLSQEKLFF,TGTGCCAGCTCCCCTCCAGGGGGACTAAGCCAAGAAAAACTGTTTTTT
TRBD1,TRBV5-1,once,TRBJ1-1,CASSTRGGPSTLNTEAFF,TGCGCCAGCAGCACCCGAGGGGGCCCGTCAACATTGAACACTGAAGCTTTCTTT
TRBD1,TRBV3-1/TRBV3-2,-,TRBJ1-5,CASSLARQGNQPQHF,TGTGCCAGCAGCCTAGCCCGACAGGGTAATCAGCCCCAGCATTTT
-,TRBV27,-,TRBJ1-2,CASSLRGTNYGYTF,TGTGCCAGCAGTTTGAGGGGGACTAACTATGGCTACACCTTC
-,TRBV14,-,TRBJ1-5,CASSQASRGPQHF,TGTGCCAGCAGCCAGGCCTCTCGGGGGCCCCAGCATTTT
-,TRBV28,-,TRBJ1-3,CASSLLRISGNTIYF,TGTGCCAGCAGTTTACTGAGGATCTCTGGAAACACCATATATTTT
-,TRBV18,-,TRBJ2-1,CASSPRRNNEQFF,TGTGCCAGCTCACCAAGACGGAACAATGAGCAGTTCTTC
-,TRBV28,-,TRBJ1-5,CASSPVPNQPQHF,TGTGCCAGCAGCCCAGTCCCAAATCAGCCCCAGCATTTT
-,TRBV19,-,TRBJ1-4,CASRRGQAPNEKLFF,TGTGCCAGTAGACGGGGGCAGGCTCCTAATGAAAAACTGTTTTTT
-,TRBV6-5,-,TRBJ1-5,CASSAWAGNQPQHF,TGTGCCAGCAGCGCTTGGGCCGGCAATCAGCCCCAGCATTTT
-,TRBV18,-,TRBJ1-5,CASSPEAGNQPQHF,TGTGCCAGCTCACCGGAAGCGGGCAATCAGCCCCAGCATTTT
-,TRBV4-1,-,TRBJ1-1,CASSQGEGLGRGDTEAFF,TGCGCCAGCAGCCAAGGGGAAGGACTGGGACGGGGGGACACTGAAGCTTTCTTT
-,TRBV7-9,-,TRBJ1-2,CASSAQAGGGHGYTF,TGTGCCAGCAGCGCCCAAGCAGGTGGGGGGCATGGCTACACCTTC
-,TRBV2,-,TRBJ1-3,CASKGTDSGNTIYF,TGTGCCAGCAAGGGAACGGACTCTGGAAACACCATATATTTT
-,TRBV7-8,once,TRBJ2-1,CASSLGGPSYNEQFF,TGTGCCAGCAGCTTAGGTGGACCCTCCTACAATGAGCAGTTCTTC
-,TRBV5-1,-,TRBJ1-6,CASSLEGTAPLHF,TGCGCCAGCAGCTTGGAGGGGACGGCACCCCTCCACTTT
-,TRBV13,once,TRBJ2-4,CASSPGPGVFNIQYF,TGTGCCAGCAGCCCAGGACCAGGTGTTTTCAACATTCAGTACTTC
-,TRBV6-4,-,TRBJ2-1,CASSESWELGQFF,TGTGCCAGCAGTGAAAGTTGGGAGCTTGGGCAGTTCTTC
-,TRBV7-2,-,TRBJ1-1,CASSLAGRGEIDFF,TGTGCCAGCAGCTTAGCGGGACGGGGGGAGATTGATTTCTTT
-,TRBV7-6,-,TRBJ1-5,CASSPLGGQPQHF,TGTGCCAGCAGCCCCCTGGGGGGGCAGCCCCAGCATTTT
-,TRBV19,-,TRBJ2-1,CASSSGQALYNEQFF,TGTGCCAGTAGCTCTGGACAAGCTCTTTACAATGAGCAGTTCTTC
-,TRBV7-2,-,TRBJ1-6,CASSLDRVGNSPLHF,TGTGCCAGCAGCTTAGATAGGGTAGGAAATTCACCCCTCCACTTT
-,TRBV19,-,TRBJ2-3,CASSIGLGGDDTQYF,TGTGCCAGTAGTATAGGTCTAGGGGGAGACGATACGCAGTATTTT
-,TRBV30,-,TRBJ1-3,CAWSVQTHSGNTIYF,TGTGCCTGGAGTGTACAGACTCACTCTGGAAACACCATATATTTT
-,TRBV6-1,-,TRBJ1-6,CASSEVVATSPLHF,TGTGCCAGCAGTGAAGTCGTTGCGACATCACCCCTCCACTTT
TRBD1,TRBV11-3,-,TRBJ2-1,CASSPTGVEEQFF,TGTGCCAGCAGCCCCACAGGGGTTGAGGAGCAGTTCTTC
-,TRBV27,-,TRBJ1-2,CASSLSGLAYGYTF,TGTGCCAGCAGTTTATCCGGACTGGCCTATGGCTACACCTTC
-,TRBV10-3,-,TRBJ1-1,CAISESASPEAFF,TGTGCCATCAGTGAGTCTGCTTCCCCTGAAGCTTTCTTT
TRBD2,TRBV7-6,-,TRBJ2-5,CASSFLGGLAGVETQYF,TGTGCCAGCAGCTTTTTGGGAGGACTAGCGGGGGTAGAGACCCAGTACTTC
-,TRBV27,-,TRBJ2-7,CASSSSIVQGFNEQYF,TGTGCCAGCAGTTCTTCTATAGTACAGGGTTTCAACGAGCAGTACTTC
-,TRBV19,few,TRBJ1-1,CASSPGNTEAFF,TGTGCCAGTAGTCCAGGGAACACTGAAGCTTTCTTT
-,TRBV27,-,TRBJ1-2,CASSPGGSPDGYTF,TGTGCCAGCAGTCCCGGGGGGAGCCCAGATGGCTACACCTTC